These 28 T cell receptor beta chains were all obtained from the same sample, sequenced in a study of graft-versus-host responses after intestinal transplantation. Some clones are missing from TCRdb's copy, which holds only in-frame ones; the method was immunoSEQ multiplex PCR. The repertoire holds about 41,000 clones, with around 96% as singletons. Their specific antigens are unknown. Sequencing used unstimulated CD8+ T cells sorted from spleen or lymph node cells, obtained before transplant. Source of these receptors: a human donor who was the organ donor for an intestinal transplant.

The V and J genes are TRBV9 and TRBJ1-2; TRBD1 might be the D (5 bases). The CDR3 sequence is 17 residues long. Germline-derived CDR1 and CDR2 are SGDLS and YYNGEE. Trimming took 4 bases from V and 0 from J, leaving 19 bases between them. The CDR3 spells CASSLRDFPAANYGYTF. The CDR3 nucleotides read TGTGCCAGCAGCCTCCGGGACTTTCCCGCAGCTAACTATGGCTACACCTTC.

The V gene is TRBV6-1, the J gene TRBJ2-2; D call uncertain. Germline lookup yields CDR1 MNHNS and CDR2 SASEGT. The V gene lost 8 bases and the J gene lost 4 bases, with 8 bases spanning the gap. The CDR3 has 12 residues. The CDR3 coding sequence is TGTGCCAGCTTCGGATCCACCGGGGAGCTGTTTTTT. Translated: CASFGSTGELFF.

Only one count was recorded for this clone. The DNA for the CDR3 is TGTGCCAGCAGCTCGAGTCTAGCGGGGGATTACAATGAGCAGTTCTTC. It is translated as CASSSSLAGDYNEQFF. V gene TRBV2 combines with J gene TRBJ2-1, with 10 bases fitting TRBD2. Germline-derived CDR1 and CDR2 are SNHLY and FYNNEI. This CDR3 region has 16 residues. The J segment lost 4 bases and the V segment lost 6 bases, leaving 9 bases of the junction unmatched.

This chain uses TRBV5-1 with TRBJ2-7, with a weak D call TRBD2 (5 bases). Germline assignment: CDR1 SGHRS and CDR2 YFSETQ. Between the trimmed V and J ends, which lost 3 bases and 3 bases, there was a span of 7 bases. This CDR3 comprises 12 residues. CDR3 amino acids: CASSSEGYEQYF. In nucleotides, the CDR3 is TGCGCCAGCAGCTCCGAGGGCTACGAGCAGTACTTC. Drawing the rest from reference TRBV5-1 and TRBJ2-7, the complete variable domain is KAGVTQTPRYLIKTRGQQVTLSCSPISGHRSVSWYQQTPGQGLQFLFEYFSETQRNKGNFPGRFSGRQFSNSRSEMNVSTLELGDSALYLCASSSEGYEQYFGPGTRLTVT.

CDR3 nucleotides: TGTGCCAGCAGCTTTTACCTAGTAGCGGGGACATCCTACGAGCAGTACTTC. Protein product: CASSFYLVAGTSYEQYF. V gene TRBV5-6 combines with J gene TRBJ2-7; 8 nucleotides agree with TRBD2. In germline, CDR1 is SGHDT, CDR2 YYEEEE. The CDR3 is 17 residues long. With V trimmed by 2 bases and J by 1 base, 11 bases remained unmatched.

CDR3 loop: CASTPRGVSPADTQYF. The CDR3 nucleotides are TGTGCCAGCACCCCCAGGGGGGTGTCCCCCGCAGATACGCAGTATTTT. This chain joins TRBV7-2 and TRBJ2-3; D perhaps matches TRBD1 (7 bases). The germline V and J ends were trimmed by 7 bases and 4 bases, with 21 bases remaining between them. CDR3 size: 16 residues. The V gene's germline CDR1 is SGHTA and CDR2 FQGNSA.

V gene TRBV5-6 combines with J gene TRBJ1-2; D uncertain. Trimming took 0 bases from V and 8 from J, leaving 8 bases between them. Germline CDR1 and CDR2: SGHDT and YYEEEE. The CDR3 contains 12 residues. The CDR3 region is CASSLDPEGYTF. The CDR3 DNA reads TGTGCCAGCAGCTTGGACCCTGAAGGCTACACCTTC. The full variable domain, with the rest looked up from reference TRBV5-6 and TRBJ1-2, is DAGVTQSPTHLIKTRGQQVTLRCSPKSGHDTVSWYQQALGQGPQFIFQYYEEEERQRGNFPDRFSGHQFPNYSSELNVNALLLGDSALYLCASSLDPEGYTFGSGTRLTVV.

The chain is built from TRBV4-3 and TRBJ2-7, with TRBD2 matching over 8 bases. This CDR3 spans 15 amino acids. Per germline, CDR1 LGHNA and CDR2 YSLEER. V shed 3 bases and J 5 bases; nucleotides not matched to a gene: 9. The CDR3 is CASSQDLAGVNEQYF. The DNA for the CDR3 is TGCGCCAGCAGCCAGGACCTAGCGGGTGTCAACGAGCAGTACTTC.

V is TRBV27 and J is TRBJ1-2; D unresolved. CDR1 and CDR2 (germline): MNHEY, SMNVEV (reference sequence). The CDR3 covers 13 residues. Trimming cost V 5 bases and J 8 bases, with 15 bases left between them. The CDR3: CASSLDDRRGYTF. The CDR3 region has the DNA TGTGCCAGCAGTCTGGACGACCGCCGAGGCTACACCTTC.

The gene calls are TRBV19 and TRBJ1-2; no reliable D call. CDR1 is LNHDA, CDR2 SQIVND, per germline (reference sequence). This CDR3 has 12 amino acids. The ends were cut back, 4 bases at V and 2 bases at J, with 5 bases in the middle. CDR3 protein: CASSTQNYGYTF. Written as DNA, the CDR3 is TGTGCCAGTAGTACCCAAAACTATGGCTACACCTTC.

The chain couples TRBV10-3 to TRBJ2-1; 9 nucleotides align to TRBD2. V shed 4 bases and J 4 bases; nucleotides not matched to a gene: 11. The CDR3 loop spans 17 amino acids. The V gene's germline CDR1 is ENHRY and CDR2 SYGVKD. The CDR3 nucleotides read TGTGCCATCAGTGCAGGGGGTAGCGGGGGCGTTTACAATGAGCAGTTCTTC. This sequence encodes CAISAGGSGGVYNEQFF.

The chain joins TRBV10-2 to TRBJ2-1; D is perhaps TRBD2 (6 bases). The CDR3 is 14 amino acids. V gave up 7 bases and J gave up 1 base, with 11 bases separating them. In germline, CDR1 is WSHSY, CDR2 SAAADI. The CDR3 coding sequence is TGCGCCAGCATCTCGGGAGAATCCTACAATGAGCAGTTCTTC. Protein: CASISGESYNEQFF.

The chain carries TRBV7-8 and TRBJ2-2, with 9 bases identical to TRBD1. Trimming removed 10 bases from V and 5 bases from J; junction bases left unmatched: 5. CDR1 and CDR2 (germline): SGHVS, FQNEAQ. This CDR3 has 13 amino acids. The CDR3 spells CANDRGLTGELFF. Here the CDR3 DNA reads TGTGCCAACGACAGGGGGTTGACCGGGGAGCTGTTTTTT.

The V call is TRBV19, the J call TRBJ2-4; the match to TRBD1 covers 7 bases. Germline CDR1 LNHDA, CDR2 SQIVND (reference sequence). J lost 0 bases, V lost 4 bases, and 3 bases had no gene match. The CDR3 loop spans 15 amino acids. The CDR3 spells CASSTAGGAKNIQYF. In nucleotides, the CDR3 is TGTGCCAGTAGTACGGCAGGGGGAGCCAAAAACATTCAGTACTTC.

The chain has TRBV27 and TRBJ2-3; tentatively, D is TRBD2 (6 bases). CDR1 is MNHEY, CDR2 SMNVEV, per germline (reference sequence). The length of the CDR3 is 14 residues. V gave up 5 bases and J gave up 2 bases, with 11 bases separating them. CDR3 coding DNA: TGTGCCAGCAGTCTGGGGGGTGCCACAGATACGCAGTATTTT. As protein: CASSLGGATDTQYF.

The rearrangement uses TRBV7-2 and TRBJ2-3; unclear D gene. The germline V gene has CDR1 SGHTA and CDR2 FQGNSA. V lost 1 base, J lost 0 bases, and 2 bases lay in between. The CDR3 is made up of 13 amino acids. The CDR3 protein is CASSLDSTDTQYF. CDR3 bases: TGTGCCAGCAGCTTAGACAGCACAGATACGCAGTATTTT.

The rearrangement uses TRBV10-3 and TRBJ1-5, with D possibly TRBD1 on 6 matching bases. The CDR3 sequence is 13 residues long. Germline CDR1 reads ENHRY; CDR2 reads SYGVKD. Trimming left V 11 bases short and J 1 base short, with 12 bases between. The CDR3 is CAPLGQSNQPQHF. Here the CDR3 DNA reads TGTGCCCCCTTAGGACAGAGCAATCAGCCCCAGCATTTT.

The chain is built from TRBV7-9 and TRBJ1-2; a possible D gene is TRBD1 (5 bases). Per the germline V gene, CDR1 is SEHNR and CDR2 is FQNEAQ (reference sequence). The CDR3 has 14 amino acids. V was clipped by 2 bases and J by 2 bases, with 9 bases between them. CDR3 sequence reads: CASSLPGLNYGYTF. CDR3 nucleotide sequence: TGTGCCAGCAGCTTACCGGGACTAAACTATGGCTACACCTTC.

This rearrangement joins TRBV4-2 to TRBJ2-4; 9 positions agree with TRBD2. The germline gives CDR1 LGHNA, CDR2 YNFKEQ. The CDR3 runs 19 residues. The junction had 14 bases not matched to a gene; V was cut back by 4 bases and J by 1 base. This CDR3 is CASSPPVAGGRGAKNIQYF. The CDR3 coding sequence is TGTGCCAGCAGCCCCCCCGTTGCGGGGGGGCGGGGTGCCAAAAACATTCAGTACTTC.

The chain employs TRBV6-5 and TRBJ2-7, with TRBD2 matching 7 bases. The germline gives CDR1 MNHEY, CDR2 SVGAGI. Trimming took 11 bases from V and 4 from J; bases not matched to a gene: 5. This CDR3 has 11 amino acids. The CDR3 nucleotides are TGTGCCTCCCAAGCGGGGTACGAGCAGTACTTC. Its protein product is CASQAGYEQYF.

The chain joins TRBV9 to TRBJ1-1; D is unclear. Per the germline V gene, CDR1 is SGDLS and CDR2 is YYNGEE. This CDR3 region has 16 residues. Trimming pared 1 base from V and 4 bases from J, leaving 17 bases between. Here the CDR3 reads CASSVNPQWESTEAFF. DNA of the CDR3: TGTGCCAGCAGCGTAAACCCCCAATGGGAATCCACTGAAGCTTTCTTT.

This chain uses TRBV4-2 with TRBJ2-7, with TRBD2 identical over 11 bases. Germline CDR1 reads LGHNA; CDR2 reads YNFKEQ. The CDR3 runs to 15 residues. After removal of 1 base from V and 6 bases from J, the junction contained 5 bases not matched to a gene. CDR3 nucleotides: TGTGCCAGCAGCCAAGCCACTAGCGGGGGTAGCGAGCAGTACTTC. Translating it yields CASSQATSGGSEQYF.

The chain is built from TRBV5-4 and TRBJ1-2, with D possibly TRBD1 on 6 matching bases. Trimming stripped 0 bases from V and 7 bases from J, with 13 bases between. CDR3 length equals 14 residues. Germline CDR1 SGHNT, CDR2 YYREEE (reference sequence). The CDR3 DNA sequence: TGTGCCAGCAGCTTGGAGTGGGACATTCTTGGCTACACCTTC. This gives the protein CASSLEWDILGYTF.

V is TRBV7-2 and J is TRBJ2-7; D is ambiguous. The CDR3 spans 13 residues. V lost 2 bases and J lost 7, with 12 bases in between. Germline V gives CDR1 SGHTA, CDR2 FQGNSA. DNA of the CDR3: TGTGCCAGCAGCTTATCGCCCCCCTGGGAGCAGTACTTC. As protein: CASSLSPPWEQYF.

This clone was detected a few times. This CDR3 is CASSILQGFGNTIYF. The CDR3 DNA reads as TGTGCCAGTAGTATCTTACAGGGCTTCGGAAACACCATATATTTT. The chain links TRBV19 to TRBJ1-3; tentatively, D is TRBD1 (6 bases). Trimming shortened V by 3 bases and J by 4 bases, and 13 bases separated the two germline ends. CDR1 and CDR2 from the germline V gene are LNHDA and SQIVND (reference sequence). The CDR3 has 15 residues.

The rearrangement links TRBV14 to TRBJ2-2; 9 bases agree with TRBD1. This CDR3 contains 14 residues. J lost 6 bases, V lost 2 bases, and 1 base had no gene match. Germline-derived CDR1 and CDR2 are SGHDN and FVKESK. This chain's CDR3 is CASSQTGGPGELFF. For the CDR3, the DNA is TGTGCCAGCAGCCAAACAGGGGGCCCCGGGGAGCTGTTTTTT.

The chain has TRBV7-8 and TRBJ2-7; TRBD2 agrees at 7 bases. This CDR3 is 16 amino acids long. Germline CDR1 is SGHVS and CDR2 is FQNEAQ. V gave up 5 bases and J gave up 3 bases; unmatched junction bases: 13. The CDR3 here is CASSPPRRGVDYEQYF. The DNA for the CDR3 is TGTGCCAGCAGCCCCCCTCGTCGGGGGGTTGACTACGAGCAGTACTTC.

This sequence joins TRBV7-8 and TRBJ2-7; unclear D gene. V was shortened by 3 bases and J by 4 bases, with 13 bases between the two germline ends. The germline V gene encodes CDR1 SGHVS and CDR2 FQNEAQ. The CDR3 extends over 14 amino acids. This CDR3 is CASSFSSPPYEQYF. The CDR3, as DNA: TGTGCCAGCAGCTTCTCCAGCCCACCTTACGAGCAGTACTTC.